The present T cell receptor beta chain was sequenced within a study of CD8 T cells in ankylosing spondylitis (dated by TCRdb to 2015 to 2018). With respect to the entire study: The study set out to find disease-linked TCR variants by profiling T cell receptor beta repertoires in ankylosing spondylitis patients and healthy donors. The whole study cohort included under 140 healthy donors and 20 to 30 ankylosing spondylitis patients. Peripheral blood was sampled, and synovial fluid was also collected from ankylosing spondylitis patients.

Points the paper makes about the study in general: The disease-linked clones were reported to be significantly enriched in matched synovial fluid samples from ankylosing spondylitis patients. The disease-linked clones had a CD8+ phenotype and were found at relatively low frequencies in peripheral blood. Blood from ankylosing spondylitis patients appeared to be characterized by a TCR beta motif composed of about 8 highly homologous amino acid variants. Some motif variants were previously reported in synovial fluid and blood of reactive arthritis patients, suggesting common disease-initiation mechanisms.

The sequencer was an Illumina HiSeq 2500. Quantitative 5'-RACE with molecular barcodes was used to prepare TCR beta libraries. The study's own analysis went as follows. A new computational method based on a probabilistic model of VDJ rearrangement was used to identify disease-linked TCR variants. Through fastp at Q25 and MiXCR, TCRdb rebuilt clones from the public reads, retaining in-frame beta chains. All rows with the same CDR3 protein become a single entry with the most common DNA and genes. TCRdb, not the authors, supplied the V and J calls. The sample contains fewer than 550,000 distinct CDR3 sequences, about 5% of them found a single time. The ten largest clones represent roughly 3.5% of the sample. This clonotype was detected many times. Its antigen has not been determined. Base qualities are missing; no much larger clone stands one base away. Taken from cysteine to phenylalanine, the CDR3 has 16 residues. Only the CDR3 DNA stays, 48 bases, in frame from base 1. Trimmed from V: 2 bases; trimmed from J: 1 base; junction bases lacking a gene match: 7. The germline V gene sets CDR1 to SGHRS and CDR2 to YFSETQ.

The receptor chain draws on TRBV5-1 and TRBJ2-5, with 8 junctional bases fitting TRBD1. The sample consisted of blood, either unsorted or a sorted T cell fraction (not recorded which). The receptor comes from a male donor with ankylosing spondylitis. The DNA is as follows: TGCGCCAGCAGCTTCTCGAGACAGGGGACCCAAGAGACCCAGTACTTC. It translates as CASSFSRQGTQETQYF. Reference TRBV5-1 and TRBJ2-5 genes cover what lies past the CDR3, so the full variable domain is KAGVTQTPRYLIKTRGQQVTLSCSPISGHRSVSWYQQTPGQGLQFLFEYFSETQRNKGNFPGRFSGRQFSNSRSEMNVSTLELGDSALYLCASSFSRQGTQETQYFGPGTRLLVL.